Listed here is a single T cell receptor (beta chain). How the authors handled the data: Amplification of reference gene primers provided the estimated nucleated cell counts. Profiling relied on immunoSEQ multiplex PCR, and the TCRdb table lists in-frame clones only, not all of them. Clone size and the V and J calls come from that table; the DNA yielded D and trimming. The repertoire holds 130,000 or so clones, with around 87% as singletons. The sample comes from a study of blood T cell repertoires in COVID-19. As for the study in general: Sites across the United States, Italy and Spain contributed samples from acute and convalescent COVID-19. The analysed material was cDNA or gDNA that came from T cells, B-cell-depleted T cells, or PBMCs.

Trimming took off 4 bases at V and 10 bases at J, with 6 bases between the two ends. The CDR3 runs to 10 residues. Germline V gene lookup returns CDR1 MGHRA and CDR2 YSYEKL. This rearrangement joins TRBV4-1 to TRBJ2-3; D unresolved. The specimen sequenced was peripheral blood. The sequence was obtained from a man between 50 and 59 years old with active COVID-19. The CDR3 DNA reads as TGCGCCAGCAGCCCCCTCGCGCAGTATTTT. Its protein product is CASSPLAQYF.